The clone carrying this T cell receptor (beta chain) appeared a single time. Per the original data handling: Estimates of nucleated cell counts were drawn from the amplification of reference gene primers. The protocol was immunoSEQ multiplex PCR, while the TCRdb copy is restricted to in-frame clones and leaves out a portion. The D gene and trimming were derived from the DNA, and the V and J assignments and clone size from that table. This repertoire shows around 140,000 clones, around 87% found once; its top ten account for roughly 2.1%. This sample is part of a study of blood T cell repertoires in COVID-19. At the level of the study: T cells, B-cell-depleted T cells, or PBMCs supplied cDNA or gDNA.

This TCR derives from a man aged 65 to 85 with active COVID-19. Sequencing was done on a sample of peripheral blood.

The CDR3 DNA sequence: TGCGCCAGCAGCCAAGAAGGCAGGGCCTCCTACGAGCAGTACTTC. Translated, it gives CASSQEGRASYEQYF. J is TRBJ2-7 and V is TRBV4-3; TRBD1 is a possible D gene (5 bases). CDR1 LGHNA and CDR2 YSLEER come from the germline V gene. This CDR3 is 15 amino acids long. V gave up 0 bases and J gave up 0 bases, with 9 bases separating them.